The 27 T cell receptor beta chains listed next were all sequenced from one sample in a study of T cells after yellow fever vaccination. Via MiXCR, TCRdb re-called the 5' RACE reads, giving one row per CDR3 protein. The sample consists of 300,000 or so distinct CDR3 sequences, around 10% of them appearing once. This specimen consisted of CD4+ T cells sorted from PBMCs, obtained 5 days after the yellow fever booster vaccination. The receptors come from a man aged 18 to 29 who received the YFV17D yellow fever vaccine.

The CDR3: CASSFTGVRTGELFF. CDR3 DNA sequence: TGTGCCAGCAGTTTTACAGGGGTGAGGACCGGGGAGCTGTTTTTT. The chain links TRBV12-3 or TRBV12-4 to TRBJ2-2; 7 bases agree with TRBD1. Losses at the gene ends were 3 bases for V and 5 bases for J; bases not matched to a gene: 6. This CDR3 region has 15 residues.

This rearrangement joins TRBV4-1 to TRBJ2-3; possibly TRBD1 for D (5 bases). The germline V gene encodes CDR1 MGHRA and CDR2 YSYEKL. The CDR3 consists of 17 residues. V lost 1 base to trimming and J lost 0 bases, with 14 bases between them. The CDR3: CASSQVWWGTSTDTQYF. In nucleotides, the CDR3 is TGCGCCAGCAGCCAAGTTTGGTGGGGCACTAGCACAGATACGCAGTATTTT.

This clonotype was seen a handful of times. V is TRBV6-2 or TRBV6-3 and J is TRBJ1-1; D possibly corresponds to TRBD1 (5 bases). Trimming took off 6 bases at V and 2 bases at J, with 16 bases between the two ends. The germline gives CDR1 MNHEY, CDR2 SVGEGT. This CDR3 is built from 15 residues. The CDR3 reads CASRSLGRANTEAFF. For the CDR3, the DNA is TGTGCCAGCAGATCCCTCGGCAGGGCAAACACTGAAGCTTTCTTT.

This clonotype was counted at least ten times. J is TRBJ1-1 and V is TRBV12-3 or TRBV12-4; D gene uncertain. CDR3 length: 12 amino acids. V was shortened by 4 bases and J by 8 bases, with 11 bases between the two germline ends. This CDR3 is CASSSRVGEAFF. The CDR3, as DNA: TGTGCCAGCAGTTCCCGAGTTGGGGAAGCTTTCTTT.

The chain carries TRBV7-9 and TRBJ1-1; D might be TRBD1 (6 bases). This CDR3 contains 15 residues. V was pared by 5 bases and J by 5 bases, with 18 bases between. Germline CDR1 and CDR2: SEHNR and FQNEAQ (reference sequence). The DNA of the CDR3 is TGTGCCAGCAGCCCGACAGGACCTGGGAGAACTGAAGCTTTCTTT. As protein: CASSPTGPGRTEAFF.

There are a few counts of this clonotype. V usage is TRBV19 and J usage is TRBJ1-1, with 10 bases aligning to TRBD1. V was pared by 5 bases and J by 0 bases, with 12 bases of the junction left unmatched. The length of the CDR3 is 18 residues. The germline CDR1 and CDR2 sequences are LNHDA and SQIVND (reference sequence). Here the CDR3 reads CASSSRAGTGELNTEAFF. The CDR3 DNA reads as TGTGCCAGTAGTTCCCGGGCGGGGACAGGGGAGTTGAACACTGAAGCTTTCTTT.

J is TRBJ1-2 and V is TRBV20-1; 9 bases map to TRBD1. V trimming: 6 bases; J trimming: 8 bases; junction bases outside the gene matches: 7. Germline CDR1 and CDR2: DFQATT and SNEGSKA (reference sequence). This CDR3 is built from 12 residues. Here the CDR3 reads CSAQTGGRGYTF. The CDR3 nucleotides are TGCAGTGCACAGACAGGGGGAAGGGGCTACACCTTC.

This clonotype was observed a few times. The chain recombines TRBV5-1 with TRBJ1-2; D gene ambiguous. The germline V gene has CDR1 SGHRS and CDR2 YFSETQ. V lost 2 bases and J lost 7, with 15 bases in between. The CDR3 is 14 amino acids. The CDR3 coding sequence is TGCGCCAGCAGCTTTGGAGGGCCTGAATCTGGCTACACCTTC. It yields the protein CASSFGGPESGYTF.

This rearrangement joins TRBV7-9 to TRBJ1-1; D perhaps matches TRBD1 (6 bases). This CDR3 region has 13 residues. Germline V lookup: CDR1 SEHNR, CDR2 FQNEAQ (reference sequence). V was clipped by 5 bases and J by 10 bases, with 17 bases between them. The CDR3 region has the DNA TGTGCCAGCAGCCCCCAGGGAGTACAGGGAGCTTTCTTT. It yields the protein CASSPQGVQGAFF.

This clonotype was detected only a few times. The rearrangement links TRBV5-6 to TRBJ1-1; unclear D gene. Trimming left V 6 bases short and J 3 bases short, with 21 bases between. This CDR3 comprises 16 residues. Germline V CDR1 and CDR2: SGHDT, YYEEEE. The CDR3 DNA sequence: TGTGCCAGCAACCCTGGGCCCGGAAGGTGGGACACTGAAGCTTTCTTT. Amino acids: CASNPGPGRWDTEAFF.

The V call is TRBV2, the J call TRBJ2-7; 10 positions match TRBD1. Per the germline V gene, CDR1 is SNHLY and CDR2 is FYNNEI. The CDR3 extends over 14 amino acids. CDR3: CASRTGGIVYEQYV. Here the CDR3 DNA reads TGTGCTTCGCGGACAGGGGGGATAGTCTACGAGCAGTACGTC.

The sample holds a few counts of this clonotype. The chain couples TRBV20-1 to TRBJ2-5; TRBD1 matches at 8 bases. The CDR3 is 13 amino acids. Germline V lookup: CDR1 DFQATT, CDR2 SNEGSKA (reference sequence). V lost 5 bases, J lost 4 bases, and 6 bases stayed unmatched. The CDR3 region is CSAGRTGTETQYF. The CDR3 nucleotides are TGCAGTGCTGGCCGGACAGGGACAGAGACCCAGTACTTC.

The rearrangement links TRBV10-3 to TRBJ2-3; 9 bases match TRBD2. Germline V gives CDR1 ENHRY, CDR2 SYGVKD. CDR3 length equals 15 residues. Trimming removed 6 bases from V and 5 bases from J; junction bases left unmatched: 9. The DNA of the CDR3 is TGTGCCATCAGAACGGCTAGCGGGGTTGTAGATACGCAGTATTTT. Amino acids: CAIRTASGVVDTQYF.

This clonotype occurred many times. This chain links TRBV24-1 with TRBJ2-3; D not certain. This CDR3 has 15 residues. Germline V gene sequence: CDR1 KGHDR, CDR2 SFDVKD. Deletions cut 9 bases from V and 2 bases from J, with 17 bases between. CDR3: CATFPPESITDTQYF. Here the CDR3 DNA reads TGTGCCACCTTCCCGCCGGAGTCTATCACAGATACGCAGTATTTT.

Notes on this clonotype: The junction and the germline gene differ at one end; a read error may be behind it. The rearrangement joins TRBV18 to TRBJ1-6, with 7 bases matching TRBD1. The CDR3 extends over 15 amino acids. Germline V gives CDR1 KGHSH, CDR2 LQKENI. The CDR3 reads CASSPPTGPNSPLHF. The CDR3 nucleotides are TGTGCCAGCTCCCCACCGACAGGGCCTAATTCACCCCTCCACTTT.

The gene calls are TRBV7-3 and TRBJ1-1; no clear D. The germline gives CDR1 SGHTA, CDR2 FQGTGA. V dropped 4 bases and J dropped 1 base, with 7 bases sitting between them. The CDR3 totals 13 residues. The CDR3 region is CASSSDENTEAFF. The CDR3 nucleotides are TGTGCCAGCAGCTCCGACGAGAACACTGAAGCTTTCTTT.

CDR3 region: CASSGLAGGLLGSYNEQFF. The CDR3 bases are TGTGCCAGCAGCGGACTAGCGGGGGGTTTGTTGGGCTCCTACAATGAGCAGTTCTTC. The chain has TRBV21-1 and TRBJ2-1; the table calls TRBD2, which could not be checked here. TRBV21-1 is a known pseudogene. This CDR3 region has 19 residues.

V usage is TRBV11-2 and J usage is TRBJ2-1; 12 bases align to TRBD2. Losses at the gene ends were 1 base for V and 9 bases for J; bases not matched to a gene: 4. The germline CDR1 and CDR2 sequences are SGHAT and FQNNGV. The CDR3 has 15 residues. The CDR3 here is CASSLASGGAVEQFF. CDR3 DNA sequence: TGTGCCAGCAGCTTAGCTAGCGGGGGGGCAGTTGAGCAGTTCTTC.

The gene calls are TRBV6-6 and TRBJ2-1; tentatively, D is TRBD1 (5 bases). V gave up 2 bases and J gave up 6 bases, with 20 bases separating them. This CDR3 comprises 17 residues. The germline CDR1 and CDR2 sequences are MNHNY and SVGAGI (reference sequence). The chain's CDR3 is CASSYTIGQGLSNEQFF. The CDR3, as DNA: TGTGCCAGCAGTTACACTATCGGGCAGGGATTGAGCAATGAGCAGTTCTTC.

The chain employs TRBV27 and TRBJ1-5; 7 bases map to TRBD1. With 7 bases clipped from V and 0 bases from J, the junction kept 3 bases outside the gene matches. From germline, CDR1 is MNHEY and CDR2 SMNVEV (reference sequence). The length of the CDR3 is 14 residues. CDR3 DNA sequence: TGTGCCAGCAAAAGGGGGCTTAGCAATCAGCCCCAGCATTTT. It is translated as CASKRGLSNQPQHF.

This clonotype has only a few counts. This CDR3 reads CASSFPPGGDYHEQYF. DNA for the CDR3: TGTGCCAGCAGCTTTCCCCCCGGTGGGGACTACCACGAGCAGTACTTC. This chain joins TRBV7-9 and TRBJ2-7; 7 bases align to TRBD2. This CDR3 has 16 amino acids. Losses at the gene ends were 3 bases for V and 5 bases for J; bases not matched to a gene: 13. CDR1 is SEHNR, CDR2 FQNEAQ, per germline (reference sequence).

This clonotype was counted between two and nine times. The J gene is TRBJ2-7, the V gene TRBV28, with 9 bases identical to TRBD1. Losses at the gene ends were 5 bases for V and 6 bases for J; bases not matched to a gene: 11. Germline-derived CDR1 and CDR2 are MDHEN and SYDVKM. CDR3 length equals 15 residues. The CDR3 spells CASSRPGQGVFEQYV. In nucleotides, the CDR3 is TGTGCCAGCAGTCGTCCGGGACAGGGAGTATTCGAGCAGTACGTC.

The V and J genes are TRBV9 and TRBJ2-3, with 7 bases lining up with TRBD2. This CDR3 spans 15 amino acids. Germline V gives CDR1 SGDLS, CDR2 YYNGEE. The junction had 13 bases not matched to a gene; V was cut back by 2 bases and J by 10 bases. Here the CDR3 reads CASSVSGTKSEAQYF. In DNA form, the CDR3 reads TGTGCCAGCAGCGTTTCCGGGACTAAGTCAGAGGCGCAGTATTTT.

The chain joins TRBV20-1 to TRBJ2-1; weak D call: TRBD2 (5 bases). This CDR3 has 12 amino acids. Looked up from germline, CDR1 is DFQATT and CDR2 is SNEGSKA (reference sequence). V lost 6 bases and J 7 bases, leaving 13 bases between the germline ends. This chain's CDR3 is CSALLGRNEQFF. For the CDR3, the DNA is TGCAGTGCCTTACTAGGGCGAAATGAGCAGTTCTTC.

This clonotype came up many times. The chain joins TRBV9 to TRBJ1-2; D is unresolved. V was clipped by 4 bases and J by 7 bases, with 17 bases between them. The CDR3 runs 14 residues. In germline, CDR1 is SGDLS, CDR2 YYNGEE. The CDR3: CASSPRQRTGGYTF. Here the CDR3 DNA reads TGTGCCAGCAGCCCCCGTCAACGGACGGGTGGCTACACCTTC.

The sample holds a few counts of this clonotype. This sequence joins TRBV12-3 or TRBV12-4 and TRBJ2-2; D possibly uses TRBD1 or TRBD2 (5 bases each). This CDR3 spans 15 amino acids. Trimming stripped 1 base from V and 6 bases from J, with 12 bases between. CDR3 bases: TGTGCCAGCAGTTTAGGGGGACGTAGCCCCGGGGAGCTGTTTTTT. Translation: CASSLGGRSPGELFF.

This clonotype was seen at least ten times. The CDR3 DNA reads TGCGCCAGCAGCTTGGAGGGTAGTGGGGCCAACGTCCTGACTTTC. Amino acids: CASSLEGSGANVLTF. V usage is TRBV5-1 and J usage is TRBJ2-6; D uncertain. Trimming shortened V by 0 bases and J by 3 bases, and 7 bases separated the two germline ends. Germline loops: CDR1 SGHRS, CDR2 YFSETQ. This CDR3 comprises 15 residues.